A selection of T cell receptor beta chains follows, all from one sample in a study of T cell changes during pregnancy in multiple sclerosis. Clones were sequenced by immunoSEQ multiplex PCR, and TCRdb holds only the in-frame ones, with some missing. The sample yields some 67,000 clones, about 91% seen once. Sample: peripheral blood, taken in the first trimester of pregnancy. The receptors were sampled from a female donor with multiple sclerosis, enrolled in a pregnancy study. Each CDR3 is given with its conserved first and last residue. The order of the fields is clone size, V gene, J gene, D gene, CDR3 protein, CDR3 DNA. A D gene is named only where the DNA matches it firmly. Clone size is given for some rows only: seen once, a few or many times, or a class if the clone is expanded.

clone_size: -; v_call: TRBV28; j_call: TRBJ1-1; d_call: -; cdr3_aa: CASRTDSPEAFF; cdr3_nt: TGTGCCAGCAGGACGGACAGCCCTGAAGCTTTCTTT
clone_size: -; v_call: TRBV6-1; j_call: TRBJ1-3; d_call: -; cdr3_aa: CASSEWGVSGNTIYF; cdr3_nt: TGTGCCAGCAGTGAATGGGGCGTCTCTGGAAACACCATATATTTT
clone_size: -; v_call: TRBV4-2; j_call: TRBJ1-1; d_call: -; cdr3_aa: CASSQYDMNTEAFF; cdr3_nt: TGTGCCAGCAGCCAATACGACATGAACACTGAAGCTTTCTTT
clone_size: -; v_call: TRBV19; j_call: TRBJ2-1; d_call: -; cdr3_aa: CASSLTLEQFF; cdr3_nt: TGTGCCAGTAGTCTTACACTAGAGCAGTTCTTC
clone_size: once; v_call: TRBV11-1; j_call: TRBJ1-1; d_call: -; cdr3_aa: CASSLARGTTEAFF; cdr3_nt: TGTGCCAGCAGCTTAGCGAGGGGGACCACTGAAGCTTTCTTT
clone_size: -; v_call: TRBV19; j_call: TRBJ1-5; d_call: TRBD1; cdr3_aa: CASSHPGQGAGQPQHF; cdr3_nt: TGTGCCAGTAGCCATCCGGGACAGGGGGCGGGGCAGCCCCAGCATTTT
clone_size: few; v_call: TRBV30; j_call: TRBJ2-7; d_call: -; cdr3_aa: CAWRHSYGTQDSYEQYF; cdr3_nt: TGTGCCTGGAGGCACTCCTACGGGACACAGGACTCCTACGAGCAGTACTTC
clone_size: -; v_call: TRBV7-9; j_call: TRBJ1-6; d_call: -; cdr3_aa: CASSHEGGGNSPLHF; cdr3_nt: TGTGCCAGCAGCCACGAGGGGGGGGGCAATTCACCCCTCCACTTT
clone_size: -; v_call: TRBV10-3; j_call: TRBJ2-2; d_call: -; cdr3_aa: CAISDPTTNTGELFF; cdr3_nt: TGTGCCATCAGTGACCCGACAACGAACACCGGGGAGCTGTTTTTT
clone_size: once; v_call: TRBV25-1; j_call: TRBJ2-3; d_call: -; cdr3_aa: CASSETVSTDTQYF; cdr3_nt: TGTGCCAGCAGTGAGACAGTGAGCACAGATACGCAGTATTTT
clone_size: -; v_call: TRBV7-8; j_call: TRBJ2-1; d_call: TRBD2; cdr3_aa: CASSLIRGSSYNEQFF; cdr3_nt: TGTGCCAGCAGCTTAATCCGCGGGAGCTCCTACAATGAGCAGTTCTTC
clone_size: -; v_call: TRBV4-1; j_call: TRBJ1-1; d_call: -; cdr3_aa: CASSQAVGRVSEAFF; cdr3_nt: TGCGCCAGCAGCCAAGCTGTCGGTCGGGTCTCTGAAGCTTTCTTT
clone_size: -; v_call: TRBV19; j_call: TRBJ2-5; d_call: TRBD1; cdr3_aa: CASSISGGTGQETQYF; cdr3_nt: TGTGCCAGTAGTATTAGTGGGGGGACAGGGCAAGAGACCCAGTACTTC
clone_size: -; v_call: TRBV12-5; j_call: TRBJ2-3; d_call: TRBD2; cdr3_aa: CASGLTTSGSRYTQYF; cdr3_nt: TGTGCTAGTGGTTTGACAACTAGCGGGAGTAGGTATACGCAGTATTTT
clone_size: once; v_call: TRBV9; j_call: TRBJ1-2; d_call: TRBD1; cdr3_aa: CASSVDRGQEDYGYTF; cdr3_nt: TGTGCCAGCAGCGTAGACAGGGGGCAGGAGGACTATGGCTACACCTTC
clone_size: -; v_call: TRBV19; j_call: TRBJ2-2; d_call: TRBD2; cdr3_aa: CASRTSGGGNTGELFF; cdr3_nt: TGTGCCAGTCGGACTAGCGGGGGGGGGAACACCGGGGAGCTGTTTTTT
clone_size: -; v_call: TRBV28; j_call: TRBJ1-5; d_call: -; cdr3_aa: CASSSGGGFWPQHF; cdr3_nt: TGTGCCAGCAGTTCCGGCGGCGGGTTTTGGCCCCAGCATTTT
clone_size: once; v_call: TRBV6-5; j_call: TRBJ2-7; d_call: TRBD1; cdr3_aa: CASRRTGAYEQYF; cdr3_nt: TGTGCCAGCAGGAGGACAGGGGCCTACGAGCAGTACTTC
clone_size: -; v_call: TRBV2; j_call: TRBJ2-3; d_call: TRBD2; cdr3_aa: CASRTGTSTPYTQYF; cdr3_nt: TGTGCCTCCCGAACCGGGACTAGCACCCCCTATACGCAGTATTTT
clone_size: -; v_call: TRBV5-4; j_call: TRBJ1-2; d_call: TRBD1; cdr3_aa: CASSSGTGDGYTF; cdr3_nt: TGTGCCAGCAGCTCCGGGACAGGAGATGGCTACACCTTC
clone_size: -; v_call: TRBV5-1; j_call: TRBJ2-1; d_call: TRBD2; cdr3_aa: CASSLETSGGLPFYNEQFF; cdr3_nt: TGCGCCAGCAGCTTGGAGACTAGCGGAGGTCTCCCTTTCTACAATGAGCAGTTCTTC
clone_size: -; v_call: TRBV10-3; j_call: TRBJ2-7; d_call: TRBD2; cdr3_aa: CAISGQGAGESYEQYF; cdr3_nt: TGTGCCATCAGTGGTCAGGGAGCGGGAGAGTCCTACGAGCAGTACTTC
clone_size: -; v_call: TRBV25-1; j_call: TRBJ2-1; d_call: TRBD1; cdr3_aa: CASSEGGTGSYNEQFF; cdr3_nt: TGTGCCAGCAGTGAAGGCGGGACAGGTAGCTACAATGAGCAGTTCTTC
clone_size: -; v_call: TRBV19; j_call: TRBJ1-1; d_call: -; cdr3_aa: CASSPRATVTEAFF; cdr3_nt: TGTGCCAGTAGTCCTCGGGCGACAGTAACTGAAGCTTTCTTT
clone_size: -; v_call: TRBV6-1; j_call: TRBJ2-7; d_call: TRBD2; cdr3_aa: CASSDWGLAGRPYEQYF; cdr3_nt: TGTGCCAGCAGTGACTGGGGTCTAGCGGGACGTCCTTACGAGCAGTACTTC
clone_size: -; v_call: TRBV30; j_call: TRBJ2-3; d_call: TRBD2; cdr3_aa: CAWSALLGRGSQYF; cdr3_nt: TGTGCCTGGAGTGCCCTGTTAGGGAGGGGCTCGCAGTATTTT
clone_size: -; v_call: TRBV18; j_call: TRBJ1-1; d_call: TRBD1; cdr3_aa: CASSLTLPGQGFTEAFF; cdr3_nt: TGTGCCAGCTCACTAACGCTTCCGGGACAGGGATTCACTGAAGCTTTCTTT
clone_size: -; v_call: TRBV6-4; j_call: TRBJ2-1; d_call: -; cdr3_aa: CASSVSPQGEQFF; cdr3_nt: TGTGCCAGCAGCGTGTCCCCCCAGGGTGAGCAGTTCTTC
clone_size: -; v_call: TRBV5-1; j_call: TRBJ1-1; d_call: -; cdr3_aa: CASSLGGQANTEAFF; cdr3_nt: TGCGCCAGCAGCCTGGGGGGGCAGGCTAACACTGAAGCTTTCTTT
clone_size: few; v_call: TRBV28; j_call: TRBJ2-5; d_call: -; cdr3_aa: CASSLSDQETQYF; cdr3_nt: TGTGCCAGCAGTTTGAGCGACCAAGAGACCCAGTACTTC
clone_size: -; v_call: TRBV19; j_call: TRBJ1-1; d_call: -; cdr3_aa: CASSILGSVTEAFF; cdr3_nt: TGTGCCAGTAGTATACTGGGCTCGGTCACTGAAGCTTTCTTT
clone_size: -; v_call: TRBV7-2; j_call: TRBJ2-5; d_call: -; cdr3_aa: CASSSHRVEETQYF; cdr3_nt: TGTGCCAGCAGCTCACACAGGGTAGAAGAGACCCAGTACTTC